The 32 T cell receptor delta chains presented below share a single source sample, sequenced in a study of gamma-delta chains in newborns, infants, children. TCRdb re-called the reads through CATT. The sample carries thousands of delta-chain clones, around 0.65% recorded once. The specimen sequenced was blood. These receptors all stem from a child who was a newborn, infant or young child, either healthy, febrile or measles-vaccinated (not recorded which).

This clone has just a few counts. A far larger clone differs by one base, so this is likely a read error. The chain couples TRDV2 to TRDJ3, with 10 bases that match TRDD3. Germline V CDR1 and CDR2: GEAIGNYY, EKD. The V and J ends lost 1 base and 0 bases, in that order; junction bases with no gene match: 5. The CDR3 loop spans 19 amino acids. CDR3 in amino acids: CACDTGGYKNSWDTRQMFF. The CDR3 DNA is TGTGCCTGTGACACTGGGGGATACAAGAACTCCTGGGACACCCGACAGATGTTTTTC.

Concerning this clone: TCRdb's protein, taken from a much larger clone, differs from this DNA's translation at residue 4, likely owing to a read error; the protein displayed comes from the DNA. CDR3 coding DNA: TGTGCCTGTGGCACCTTGGGGACCAGCTCCTGGGACACCCGACAGATGTTTTTC. This translates into CACGTLGTSSWDTRQMFF. The rearrangement links TRDV2 to TRDJ3, with D perhaps matching TRDD3 (5 bases). CDR1 GEAIGNYY and CDR2 EKD come from the germline V gene. The CDR3 consists of 18 residues.

Only a few counts were recorded for this clone. TCRdb's entry gives the protein of a much larger clone, which mismatches this DNA's translation at residue 3, likely from a read error; the protein reported here is translated from the DNA. CDR3 bases: TGTGCCCGTGGGGGATACTCCTGGGACACCCGACAGATGTTTTTC. Its translation is CARGGYSWDTRQMFF. The rearrangement uses TRDV2 and TRDJ3; TRDD3 matches 9 bases. Germline V CDR1 and CDR2: GEAIGNYY, EKD. The CDR3 length is 15 residues. V lost 9 bases, J lost 0 bases, and 2 bases stayed unmatched.

This clone came up a few times. This DNA translates differently at residue 5 from the TCRdb protein, which is that of a much larger clone; a read error is likely, and the protein shown is the DNA's own translation. J is TRDJ1 and V is TRDV1; the D is unclear. The germline V gene encodes CDR1 TSWWSYY and CDR2 QGS. This CDR3 is 13 amino acids long. The ends were cut back, 4 bases at V and 2 bases at J, with 8 bases in the middle. The chain's CDR3 is CALGGLPTDKLIF. CDR3 coding DNA: TGTGCTCTTGGGGGACTACCGACCGATAAACTCATCTTT.

A note on this clone: Translating this DNA gives a protein that differs at residue 7 from the TCRdb one, which belongs to a much larger clone; a read error is likely, and the protein shown is this translation. The DNA of the CDR3 is TGTGCCTGTGACTTACTCATACTGGGGGATACGAACACCGATAAACTCATCTTT. Its translation is CACDLLILGDTNTDKLIF. V is TRDV2 and J is TRDJ1; 13 nucleotides match TRDD3. V lost 3 bases to trimming and J lost 0 bases; unmatched junction nucleotides: 9. This CDR3 spans 18 amino acids. From germline, CDR1 is GEAIGNYY and CDR2 EKD.

This chain joins TRDV1 and TRDJ2; TRDD3 agrees at 10 bases. Here the J gene was assigned by germline matching of the DNA, as TCRdb has none. In germline, CDR1 is TSWWSYY, CDR2 QGS. J lost 0 bases, V lost 2 bases, and 15 bases had no gene match. This CDR3 comprises 21 residues. CDR3 amino acids: CALGELGMGGYAHALTAQLFF. CDR3 in DNA: TGTGCTCTTGGGGAATTGGGGATGGGGGGATACGCCCATGCTTTGACAGCACAACTCTTCTTT.

Concerning this clone: TCRdb's entry gives the protein of a much larger clone, which mismatches this DNA's translation at residue 6, likely from a read error; the protein reported here is translated from the DNA. The V gene is uncalled and the J gene is TRDJ3; the table's D call TRDD3 went unverified against the DNA. The CDR3 is 18 amino acids. Written as DNA, the CDR3 is TGTGCCTGTGACACCTTGGGGTCTTCCTCCTGGGACACCCGACAGATGTTTTTC. This gives the protein CACDTLGSSSWDTRQMFF.

This clone is labeled as large. Different DNA sequences within this sample yield the same CDR3. The chain couples TRDV2 to TRDJ3, with 9 positions matching TRDD3. Germline V CDR1 and CDR2: GEAIGNYY, EKD. CDR3 length: 18 amino acids. Losses at the gene ends were 3 bases for V and 0 bases for J; bases not matched to a gene: 5. In DNA, the CDR3 is TGTGCCTGTGACGTACTGGGGGAGAGCTCCTGGGACACCCGACAGATGTTTTTC. Translated, it gives CACDVLGESSWDTRQMFF.

As for this clone: One base away lies a much larger clone, so this may be a sequencing read error. This same CDR3 is encoded by further DNA sequences in the sample. The genes are TRDV2 and TRDJ2, with a possible D match to TRDD3 (6 bases). The CDR3 is made up of 12 amino acids. Germline lookup yields CDR1 GEAIGNYY and CDR2 EKD. The DNA of the CDR3 is TGTGCCTACTGGGCTTTGACGGCACAACTCTTCTTT. As protein: CAYWALTAQLFF.

By frequency in the sample, this clone is large. This rearrangement joins TRDV2 to TRDJ3; 9 bases align to TRDD3. Germline lookup yields CDR1 GEAIGNYY and CDR2 EKD. CDR3 length: 17 amino acids. V was clipped by 2 bases and J by 1 base; unmatched bases: 2. This chain's CDR3 is CACDNTGGSWDTRQMFF. CDR3 DNA sequence: TGTGCCTGTGACAATACTGGGGGATCCTGGGACACCCGACAGATGTTTTTC.

In its sample, this clone was seen a few times. The TCRdb protein, from a much larger clone, departs from this DNA's translation at residue 3, likely by read error; the protein shown derives from the DNA. The J gene is TRDJ3, the V gene TRDV2; 8 bases are a match to TRDD3. The CDR3 has 15 amino acids. V lost 7 bases to trimming and J lost 0 bases; unmatched junction nucleotides: 1. Germline V CDR1 and CDR2: GEAIGNYY, EKD. The CDR3 sequence is CAWGGYSWDTRQMFF. The CDR3 region has the DNA TGTGCCTGGGGGGGATACTCCTGGGACACCCGACAGATGTTTTTC.

This clone is judged large (0.1 to 1%). Different DNA sequences within this sample yield the same CDR3. The chain recombines TRDV2 with TRDJ2; 11 bases align to TRDD3. The length of the CDR3 is 19 residues. Losses at the gene ends were 0 bases for V and 0 bases for J; bases not matched to a gene: 8. The germline V gene encodes CDR1 GEAIGNYY and CDR2 EKD. CDR3 amino acids: CACDTVMGDTIALTAQLFF. The CDR3 DNA reads TGTGCCTGTGACACCGTAATGGGGGATACGATTGCTTTGACAGCACAACTCTTCTTT.

This clone has just a few counts. CDR3 sequence (DNA): TGTGCTCTTGGGGAACCCTGGATCTATCGTGGTACCGATAAACTCATCTTT. Translated, it gives CALGEPWIYRGTDKLIF. V gene TRDV1 combines with J gene TRDJ1; no definite D call. The germline V gene encodes CDR1 TSWWSYY and CDR2 QGS. This CDR3 contains 17 residues. Trimming took off 1 base at V and 2 bases at J, with 17 bases between the two ends.

In this sample, this clone turned up a few times. A much more abundant neighbour one base away suggests this may be a read error. This specimen includes other DNA sequences encoding the same CDR3. The CDR3 spells CACDTAGGYASWDTRQMFF. CDR3 sequence (DNA): TGTGCCTGTGACACCGCAGGGGGATACGCGTCCTGGGACACCCGCCAGATGTTTTTC. The genes are TRDV2 and TRDJ3, with TRDD3 identical over 10 bases. The V gene's germline CDR1 is GEAIGNYY and CDR2 EKD. The CDR3 covers 19 residues.

This clone was observed a few times. The protein TCRdb lists belongs to a much larger clone and differs from this DNA's translation at residue 9, which points to a read error; the protein shown is made from the DNA. The J gene is TRDJ1, the V gene TRDV1; 11 bases fit TRDD3. With V trimmed by 3 bases and J by 4 bases, 4 bases remained unmatched. Germline CDR1 is TSWWSYY and CDR2 is QGS. The CDR3 has 15 amino acids. DNA of the CDR3: TGTGCTCTTGGGGACTGGGGGATACCGGGCGATAAACTCATCTTT. As protein: CALGDWGIPGDKLIF.

Comment on this clone: TCRdb assigns this DNA the protein of a much larger clone, which departs from its translation at residue 10; this likely reflects a read error, and the protein shown comes from translating the DNA. The V and J genes are TRDV2 and TRDJ3, with 9 nucleotides matching TRDD3. CDR3 length: 17 residues. CDR1 and CDR2 from the germline V gene are GEAIGNYY and EKD. The CDR3 is CACDNWGSSRDTRQMFF. CDR3 in DNA: TGTGCCTGTGACAACTGGGGGAGCTCCAGGGACACCCGACAGATGTTTTTC.

A note on this clone: This sequence is one base from a far larger clone and is likely a read error. The rearrangement uses TRDV2 and TRDJ2, with D possibly being TRDD3 (5 bases). The germline V gene has CDR1 GEAIGNYY and CDR2 EKD. V dropped 5 bases and J dropped 4 bases, with 16 bases sitting between them. The CDR3 consists of 15 residues. The CDR3 region has the DNA TGTGCCTGTGTCCTCAAGGGTGGGGCGACAGCACAACTCTTCTTT. It is translated as CACVLKGGATAQLFF.

As concerns this clone: The protein in TCRdb stems from a much larger clone and differs at residue 8 from this DNA's translation, likely a read error; here the protein is translated from the DNA. The chain couples TRDV2 to TRDJ3; the D is unclear. Between the trimmed V and J ends, which lost 0 bases and 0 bases, there was a span of 11 bases. Looked up from germline, CDR1 is GEAIGNYY and CDR2 is EKD. The CDR3 has 18 amino acids. The CDR3 coding sequence is TGTGCCTGTGACACCGTTTGGTGGAGCTCCTGGGACACCCGACAGATGTTTTTC. The encoded protein is CACDTVWWSSWDTRQMFF.

This clone was recorded a few times. TCRdb pairs this DNA with a much larger clone's protein that differs at residue 5, likely a read error; the protein shown was translated from the DNA. The rearrangement joins TRDV2 to TRDJ3, with 10 bases fitting TRDD3. J was trimmed by 2 bases and V by 3 bases; bases with no gene match: 6. The CDR3 has 18 amino acids. CDR1 is GEAIGNYY, CDR2 EKD, per germline. The CDR3 spells CACDAGGYGTWDTRQMFF. In nucleotides, the CDR3 is TGTGCCTGTGACGCCGGGGGATACGGGACCTGGGACACCCGACAGATGTTTTTC.

A word on this clone: This sequence is one base from a far larger clone and is likely a read error. This sequence joins TRDV2 and TRDJ3; 7 nucleotides align to TRDD3. The CDR3 is made up of 19 amino acids. Per germline, CDR1 GEAIGNYY and CDR2 EKD. The CDR3 coding sequence is TGTGCCTGTGACACGGTCTGGGGGTCGAGCTCCTGGGACACCCGACAGGTGTTTTTC. Protein sequence: CACDTVWGSSSWDTRQVFF.

This clone was counted only a few times. The protein that TCRdb holds for this DNA derives from a much larger clone and differs from the translated DNA at residue 8, which likely indicates a read error; the protein shown here is translated from the DNA. The chain employs TRDV2 and TRDJ2; 7 positions agree with TRDD3. Losses at the gene ends were 3 bases for V and 0 bases for J; bases not matched to a gene: 6. Germline V gene data show CDR1 as GEAIGNYY and CDR2 as EKD. The CDR3 has 16 residues. DNA for the CDR3: TGTGCCTGTGACGTACTGGGGAAAGCTTTGACAGCACAACTCTTCTTT. This gives the protein CACDVLGKALTAQLFF.

There are a few counts of this clone. A read error likely explains this, since a far larger clone differs by one base. The gene calls are TRDV2 and TRDJ2, with 9 bases matching TRDD3. The germline gives CDR1 GEAIGNYY, CDR2 EKD. This CDR3 spans 19 amino acids. V dropped 0 bases and J dropped 4; count of bases not matched to a gene: 14. CDR3 in DNA: TGTGCCTGTGACACCGTTCATGGCTGGGGGATGCGCGAGACAGCACAACTCTTCTTT. It translates to CACDTVHGWGMRETAQLFF.

This clone was detected only a few times. The TCRdb protein comes from a much larger clone and disagrees with this DNA's translation at residue 6, likely due to a read error; the protein given here is derived from the DNA. This chain joins TRAV29/DV5 and TRDJ2; a possible D gene is TRDD3 (5 bases). Trimming left V 5 bases short and J 1 base short, with 21 bases between. The CDR3 totals 17 residues. Per the germline V gene, CDR1 is NSMFDY and CDR2 is ISSIKDK. CDR3 nucleotides: TGTGCAGCGCAACTACCGGGGGCCAACTGTTTGACAGCACAACTCTTCTTT. Amino acids: CAAQLPGANCLTAQLFF. The variable domain in full, with the rest retrieved from reference TRAV29/DV5 and TRDJ2, is DQQVKQNSPSLSVQEGRISILNCDYTNSMFDYFLWYKKYPAEGPTFLISISSIKDKNEDGRFTVFLNKSAKHLSLHIVPSQPGDSAVYFCAAQLPGANCLTAQLFFGKGTQLIVEP.

This clone turned up a few times. TCRdb's entry gives the protein of a much larger clone, which mismatches this DNA's translation at residue 4, likely from a read error; the protein reported here is translated from the DNA. The rearrangement joins TRDV2 to TRDJ3; the D gene is possibly TRDD3 (6 bases). V lost 5 bases and J 1 base, leaving 11 bases between the germline ends. The CDR3 extends over 16 amino acids. Germline CDR1 reads GEAIGNYY; CDR2 reads EKD. The CDR3 bases are TGTGCCTGTGGCCGCTGGGGATCCTGGGACACCCGACAGATGTTTTTC. It specifies CACGRWGSWDTRQMFF.

This clone is medium-sized. The chain employs TRDV1 and TRDJ2, with 11 bases lining up with TRDD3. CDR1 is TSWWSYY, CDR2 QGS, per germline. J gave up 0 bases and V 3 bases, and 9 bases lay outside the gene matches. The CDR3 contains 19 residues. CDR3 protein: CALGETILLGDTLTAQLFF. CDR3 coding DNA: TGTGCTCTTGGGGAGACAATCCTACTGGGGGATACTTTGACAGCACAACTCTTCTTT.

As concerns this clone: The protein in TCRdb stems from a much larger clone and differs at residue 9 from this DNA's translation, likely a read error; here the protein is translated from the DNA. This chain uses TRDV2 with TRDJ3, with 7 bases identical to TRDD3. Germline V gene sequence: CDR1 GEAIGNYY, CDR2 EKD. The CDR3 runs to 18 residues. V was clipped by 4 bases and J by 0 bases; unmatched bases: 8. CDR3 DNA: TGTGCCTGTGATCTACTGGGGATCCCCTCCTGGGACACCCGACAGATGTTTTTC. Its protein is CACDLLGIPSWDTRQMFF.

This clone showed up just a few times. TCRdb records a much larger clone's protein for this DNA, with a difference at residue 15 that likely arises from a read error; the protein given is the translation of the DNA. The chain carries TRDV2 and TRDJ3; tentatively, D is TRDD3 (6 bases). The CDR3 consists of 18 residues. Germline V gives CDR1 GEAIGNYY, CDR2 EKD. The CDR3 region is CACDFTGELSWDTRKMFF. The CDR3, as DNA: TGTGCCTGTGACTTCACGGGGGAACTCTCCTGGGACACCCGAAAGATGTTTTTC.

Comments on this clone: A much larger clone lies a single base off, so this may be a read error. This same CDR3 is encoded by further DNA sequences in the sample. The V call is TRDV2, the J call TRDJ2, with 13 bases identical to TRDD3. This CDR3 contains 18 residues. Germline loops: CDR1 GEAIGNYY, CDR2 EKD. CDR3 sequence reads: CACDTILGDTPKTAQLFF. CDR3 nucleotides: TGTGCCTGTGACACCATACTGGGGGATACGCCCAAGACAGCACAGCTCTTCTTT.

In this sample, this clone turned up a few times. TCRdb records a much larger clone's protein for this DNA, with a difference at residue 9 that likely arises from a read error; the protein given is the translation of the DNA. The genes are TRDV2 and TRDJ3; D call uncertain. V was pared by 1 base and J by 0 bases, with 18 bases between. CDR3 length: 20 amino acids. The V gene's germline CDR1 is GEAIGNYY and CDR2 EKD. The CDR3 DNA reads as TGTGCCTGTGACACGGTTGGGCTGTGGCACAGCTCCTGGGACACCCGACAGATGTTTTTC. The encoded protein is CACDTVGLWHSSWDTRQMFF.

By share of the sample, this clone is medium-sized. Distinct nucleotide sequences in the sample also encode this CDR3. V and J are TRDV2 and TRDJ3, with TRDD3 identical over 11 bases. The J segment lost 3 bases and the V segment lost 0 bases, leaving 3 bases of the junction unmatched. There are 18 residues in the CDR3. Germline lookup yields CDR1 GEAIGNYY and CDR2 EKD. The CDR3 sequence: CACDTILGDNWDTRQMFF. In DNA form, the CDR3 reads TGTGCCTGTGACACCATACTGGGGGATAACTGGGACACCCGACAGATGTTTTTC.

This clone came up a few times. This likely traces to a read error, being one base from a far larger clone. The same CDR3 can be traced to other DNA sequences in this sample. The rearrangement uses TRDV2 and TRDJ2; TRDD3 matches at 8 bases. The germline CDR1 and CDR2 sequences are GEAIGNYY and EKD. V lost 7 bases, J lost 5 bases, and 8 bases stayed unmatched. This CDR3 region has 14 residues. The DNA of the CDR3 is TGTGCCTGCGATTCATTGGGGGATACAGCACAACTCTTCTTT. This codes for CACDSLGDTAQLFF.

Comment on this clone: A read error is the likely source, as a far larger clone sits one nucleotide away. In the same sample, other DNA sequences code for this CDR3. The rearrangement uses TRDV2 and TRDJ2; 10 nucleotides agree with TRDD3. The CDR3 is made up of 15 amino acids. Germline V CDR1 and CDR2: GEAIGNYY, EKD. In DNA form, the CDR3 reads TGTGCCTGCGACACCGTACTGGGGGATACAGCACAACTCTTCTTT. This encodes CACDTVLGDTAQLFF.